This is a list of T cell receptor beta chains from one sample in a study of blood T cell repertoires in COVID-19. Some clones are missing from TCRdb's copy, which holds only in-frame ones; the method was immunoSEQ multiplex PCR. This table holds about 210,000 clones, around 86% found once. Sequences were obtained from PBMCs or T cells enriched from blood (not recorded which). These TCRs come from a woman aged 45-60 years with acute COVID-19. CDR3s include the opening cysteine and the closing phenylalanine or tryptophan. A D gene is named only where the DNA matches it firmly. Only part of the rows carry a size: once, few, many, or a class if the clone is expanded.

NA,TRBV7-2,once,TRBJ2-3,TGTGCCAGCAGCTTAGTACGGGTCCGCACAGATACGCAGTATTTT,CASSLVRVRTDTQYF
TRBD1,TRBV28,few,TRBJ1-1,TGTGCCAGCAGTGCCTTGGGACAGGACAGGGCTTTCTTT,CASSALGQDRAFF
TRBD2,TRBV6-6,NA,TRBJ2-1,TGTGCCAGCAGTTACTCGAATCGCGGGGGGGACAATGAGCAGTTCTTC,CASSYSNRGGDNEQFF
TRBD1,TRBV18,NA,TRBJ2-6,TGTGCCAGCTCACCCTCAGGGGGCTCTGGGGCCAACGTCCTGACTTTC,CASSPSGGSGANVLTF
TRBD2,TRBV3-1/TRBV3-2,NA,TRBJ2-1,TGTGCCAGCAGCCCCCAAGGGACTAGCGGGGGCCATGAGCAGTTCTTC,CASSPQGTSGGHEQFF
TRBD1,TRBV28,NA,TRBJ2-7,TGTGCCAGCAGTTCCGGGACAGGGTACTCCTACGAGCAGTACTTC,CASSSGTGYSYEQYF
TRBD1,TRBV2,NA,TRBJ2-1,TGTGCCAGCACTAGGGACAGGGGTTCGGATGAGCAGTTCTTC,CASTRDRGSDEQFF
NA,TRBV28,NA,TRBJ2-1,TGTGCCAGCAGCCCTACCTTCCTAGACAATGAGCAGTTCTTC,CASSPTFLDNEQFF
NA,TRBV28,NA,TRBJ2-3,TGTGCCAGCAGTACCGGGGACTTAGTTAATACGCAGTATTTT,CASSTGDLVNTQYF
NA,TRBV2,NA,TRBJ2-3,TGTGCCAGCCACGTCGGGGGACCAGATACGCAGTATTTT,CASHVGGPDTQYF
NA,TRBV9,NA,TRBJ1-1,TGTGCCAGCAGCCCATTACAGGGAGGGTACACTGAAGCTTTCTTT,CASSPLQGGYTEAFF
NA,TRBV28,NA,TRBJ1-2,TGTGCCAGCAGTTTATTCGGGGGGCTAGGGTTTAACTATGGCTACACCTTC,CASSLFGGLGFNYGYTF
TRBD1,TRBV19,NA,TRBJ2-1,TGTGCCAGTAGTATAGAAAGGGGACAGGGGGAGCAGTTCTTC,CASSIERGQGEQFF
TRBD1,TRBV6-5,NA,TRBJ2-2,TGTGCCAGCAAGAGGACAGGGAACACCGGGGAGCTGTTTTTT,CASKRTGNTGELFF
NA,TRBV6-5,NA,TRBJ2-7,TGTGCCAGCCGTAAAAAGCGGGACACCTACGAGCAGTACTTC,CASRKKRDTYEQYF
NA,TRBV5-6,NA,TRBJ1-5,TGTGCCAGCAGCAAGTTGGTCTATAGCAATCAGCCCCAGCATTTT,CASSKLVYSNQPQHF
TRBD1,TRBV7-9,NA,TRBJ2-1,TGTGCCAGCAGCTTAATGGGACAGGGCTACAATGAGCAGTTCTTC,CASSLMGQGYNEQFF
NA,TRBV6-1,NA,TRBJ1-5,TGTGCCAGCAGTGAAGGTCCAGGGGGCAATCAGCCCCAGCATTTT,CASSEGPGGNQPQHF
TRBD1,TRBV7-1,NA,TRBJ1-6,TGTGCCAGCAGCTCCACACGAACTTTTACCGGGACAGGGGGCACGAGCTCCTATAATTCACCCCTCCACTTT,CASSSTRTFTGTGGTSSYNSPLHF
TRBD2,TRBV2,NA,TRBJ2-3,TGTGCCAGCAGACTCCCTAGCGGGGGGGCCCCAGATACGCAGTATTTT,CASRLPSGGAPDTQYF
NA,TRBV15,NA,TRBJ2-7,TGTGCCACCAGCAGAGTGGCGGGTTACGAGCAGTACTTC,CATSRVAGYEQYF
NA,TRBV7-2,many,TRBJ1-5,TGTGCCAGCAGCTTAGCGTTCGGTCAGCCCCAGCATTTT,CASSLAFGQPQHF
TRBD1,TRBV5-6,once,TRBJ2-1,TGTGCCAGCAGCTTAGTGGACAGGGCCTACAATGAGCAGTTCTTC,CASSLVDRAYNEQFF
NA,TRBV6-5,few,TRBJ1-2,TGTGCCAGCAGTTACTCGATTGGGGCAGCCAACTATGGCTACACCTTC,CASSYSIGAANYGYTF
TRBD2,TRBV28,NA,TRBJ2-2,TGTGCCAGCGGGACTATAGCGGGAGGCACCGGGGAGCTGTTTTTT,CASGTIAGGTGELFF
NA,TRBV2,NA,TRBJ1-3,TGTGCCAGCAGGGAACAGGGTACCTCTGGAAACACCATATATTTT,CASREQGTSGNTIYF
NA,TRBV19,NA,TRBJ1-1,TGTGCCAGTACCGGGGGAATTAACACTGAAGCTTTCTTT,CASTGGINTEAFF
NA,TRBV11-3,NA,TRBJ2-1,TGTGCCAGCAGCATCGGGACTTACAATGAGCAGTTCTTC,CASSIGTYNEQFF
NA,TRBV11-3,NA,TRBJ2-7,TGTGCCAGCAGCCAGAACAGCTACGAGCAGTACTTC,CASSQNSYEQYF
TRBD1,TRBV19,NA,TRBJ2-5,TGTGCCAGTACCGCAGGGGGCTCGGGGGAGACCCAGTACTTC,CASTAGGSGETQYF
TRBD2,TRBV5-1,NA,TRBJ2-7,TGCGCCAGCAGCCCTGGGCGGGGGAGCTCCTACGAGCAGTACTTC,CASSPGRGSSYEQYF